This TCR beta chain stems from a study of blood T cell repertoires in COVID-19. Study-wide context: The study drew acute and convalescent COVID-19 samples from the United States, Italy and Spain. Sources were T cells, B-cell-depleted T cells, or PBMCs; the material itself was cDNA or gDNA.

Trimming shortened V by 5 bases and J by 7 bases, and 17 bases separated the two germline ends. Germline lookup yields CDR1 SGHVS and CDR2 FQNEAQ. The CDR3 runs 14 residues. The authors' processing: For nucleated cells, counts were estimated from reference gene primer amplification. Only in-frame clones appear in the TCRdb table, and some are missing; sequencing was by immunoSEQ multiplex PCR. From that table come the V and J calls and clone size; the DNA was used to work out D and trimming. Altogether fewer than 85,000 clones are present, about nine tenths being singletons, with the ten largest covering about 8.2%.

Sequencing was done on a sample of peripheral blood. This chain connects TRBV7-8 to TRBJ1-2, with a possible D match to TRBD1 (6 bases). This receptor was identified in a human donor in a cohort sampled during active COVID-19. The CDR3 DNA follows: TGTGCCAGCAGCCCCCGTCAGGGGACGGGTGGCTACACCTTC. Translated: CASSPRQGTGGYTF.